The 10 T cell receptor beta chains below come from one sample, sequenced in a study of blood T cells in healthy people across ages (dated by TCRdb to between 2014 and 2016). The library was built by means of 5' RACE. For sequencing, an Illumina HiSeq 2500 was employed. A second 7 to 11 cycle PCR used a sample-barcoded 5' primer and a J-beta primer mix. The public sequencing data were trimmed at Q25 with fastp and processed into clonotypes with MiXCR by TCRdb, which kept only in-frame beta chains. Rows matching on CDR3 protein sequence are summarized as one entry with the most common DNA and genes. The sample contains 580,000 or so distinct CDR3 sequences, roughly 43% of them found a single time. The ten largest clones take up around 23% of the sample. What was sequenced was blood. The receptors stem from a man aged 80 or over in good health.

CDR3 amino acids: CSAREGPQETQYF. CDR3 sequence (DNA): TGCAGTGCTAGGGAAGGACCCCAAGAGACCCAGTACTTC. This chain links TRBV20-1 with TRBJ2-5; D gene ambiguous. Between the trimmed V and J ends, which lost 3 bases and 1 base, there was a span of 9 bases. The CDR3 consists of 13 residues. CDR1 and CDR2 from the germline V gene are DFQATT and SNEGSKA (reference sequence).

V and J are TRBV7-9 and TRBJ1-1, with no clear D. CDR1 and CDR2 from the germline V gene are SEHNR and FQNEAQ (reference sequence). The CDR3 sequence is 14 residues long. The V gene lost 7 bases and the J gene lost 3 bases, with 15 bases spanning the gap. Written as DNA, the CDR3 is TGTGCCAGCACCCCCACGGGTGGGGACACTGAAGCTTTCTTT. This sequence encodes CASTPTGGDTEAFF.

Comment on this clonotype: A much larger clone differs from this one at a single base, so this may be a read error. The CDR3 DNA reads TGTGCCAGCAGCGCGACTAGCCTAGAGACCCAGTACTTC. Encoded protein: CASSATSLETQYF. The V and J genes are TRBV7-9 and TRBJ2-5; TRBD2 matches 7 bases. The CDR3 is 13 residues long. Germline assignment: CDR1 SEHNR and CDR2 FQNEAQ (reference sequence). Trimming removed 5 bases from V and 4 bases from J; junction bases left unmatched: 4.

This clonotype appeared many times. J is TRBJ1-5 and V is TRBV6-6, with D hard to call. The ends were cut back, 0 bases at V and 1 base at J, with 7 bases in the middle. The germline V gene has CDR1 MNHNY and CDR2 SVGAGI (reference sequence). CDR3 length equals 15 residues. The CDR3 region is CASSYSTQSNQPQHF. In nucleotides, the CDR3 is TGTGCCAGCAGTTACTCGACACAGAGCAATCAGCCCCAGCATTTT.

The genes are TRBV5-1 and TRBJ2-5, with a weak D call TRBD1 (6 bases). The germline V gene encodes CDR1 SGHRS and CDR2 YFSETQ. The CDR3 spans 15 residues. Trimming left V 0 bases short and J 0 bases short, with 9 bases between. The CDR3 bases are TGCGCCAGCAGCTTGGTTCCAGGGGACCAAGAGACCCAGTACTTC. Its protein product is CASSLVPGDQETQYF.

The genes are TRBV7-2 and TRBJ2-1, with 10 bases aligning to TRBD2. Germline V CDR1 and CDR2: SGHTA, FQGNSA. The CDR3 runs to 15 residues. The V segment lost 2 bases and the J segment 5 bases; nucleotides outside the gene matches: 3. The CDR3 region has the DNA TGTGCCAGCAGCTTACAGCGGGGGGGTAACAATGAGCAGTTCTTC. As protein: CASSLQRGGNNEQFF.

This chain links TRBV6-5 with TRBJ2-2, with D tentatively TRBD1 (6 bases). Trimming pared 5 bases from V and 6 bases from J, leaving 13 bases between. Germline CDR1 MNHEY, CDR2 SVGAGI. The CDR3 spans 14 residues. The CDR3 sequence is CASSRQARSGELFF. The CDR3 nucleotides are TGTGCCAGCAGTAGACAGGCCCGCTCCGGGGAGCTGTTTTTT.

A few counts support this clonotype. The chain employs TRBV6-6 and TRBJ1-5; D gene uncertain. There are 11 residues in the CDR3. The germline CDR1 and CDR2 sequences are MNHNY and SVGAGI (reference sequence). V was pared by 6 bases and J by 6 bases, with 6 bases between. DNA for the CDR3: TGTGCCAGCAGGAGGACTCAGCCCCAGCATTTT. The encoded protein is CASRRTQPQHF.

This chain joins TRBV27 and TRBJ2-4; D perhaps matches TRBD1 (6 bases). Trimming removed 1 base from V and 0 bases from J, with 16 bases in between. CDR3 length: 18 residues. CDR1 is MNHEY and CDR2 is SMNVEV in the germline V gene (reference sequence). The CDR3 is CASSLLLGGPLAKNIQYF. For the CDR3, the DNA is TGTGCCAGCAGTTTATTATTAGGGGGACCTTTAGCCAAAAACATTCAGTACTTC.

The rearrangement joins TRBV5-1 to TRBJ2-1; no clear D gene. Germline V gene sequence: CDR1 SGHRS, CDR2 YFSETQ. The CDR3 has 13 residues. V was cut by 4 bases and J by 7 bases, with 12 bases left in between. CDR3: CASSADPRNEQFF. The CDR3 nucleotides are TGCGCCAGCAGCGCGGACCCGCGGAATGAGCAGTTCTTC.